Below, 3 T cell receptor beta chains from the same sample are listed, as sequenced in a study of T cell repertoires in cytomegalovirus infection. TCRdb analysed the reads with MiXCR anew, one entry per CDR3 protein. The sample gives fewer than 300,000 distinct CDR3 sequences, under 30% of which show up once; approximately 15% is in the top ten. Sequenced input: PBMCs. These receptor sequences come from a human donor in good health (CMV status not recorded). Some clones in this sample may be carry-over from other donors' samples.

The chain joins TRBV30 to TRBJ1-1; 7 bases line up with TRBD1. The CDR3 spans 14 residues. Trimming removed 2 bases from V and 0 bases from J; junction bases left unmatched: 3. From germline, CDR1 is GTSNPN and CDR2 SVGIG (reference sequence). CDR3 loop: CAWSLGTVNTEAFF. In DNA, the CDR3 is TGTGCCTGGAGTTTAGGGACAGTGAACACTGAAGCTTTCTTT.

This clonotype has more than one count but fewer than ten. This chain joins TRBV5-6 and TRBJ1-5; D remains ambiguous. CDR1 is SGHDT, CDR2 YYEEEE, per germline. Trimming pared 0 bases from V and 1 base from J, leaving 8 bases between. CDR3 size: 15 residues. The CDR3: CASSLGAGSNQPQHF. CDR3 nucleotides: TGTGCCAGCAGCTTGGGAGCGGGGAGCAATCAGCCCCAGCATTTT.

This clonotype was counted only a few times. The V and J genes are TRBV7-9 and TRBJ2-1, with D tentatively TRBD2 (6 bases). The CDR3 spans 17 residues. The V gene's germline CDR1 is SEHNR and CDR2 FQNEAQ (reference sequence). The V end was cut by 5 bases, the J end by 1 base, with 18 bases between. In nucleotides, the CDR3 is TGTGCCAGCAGCCCCCAAGGAGCTAGCGAATCCTACAATGAGCAGTTCTTC. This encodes CASSPQGASESYNEQFF. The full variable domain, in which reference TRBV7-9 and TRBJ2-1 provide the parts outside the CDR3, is DTGVSQNPRHKITKRGQNVTFRCDPISEHNRLYWYRQTLGQGPEFLTYFQNEAQLEKSRLLSDRFSAERPKGSFSTLEIQRTEQGDSAMYLCASSPQGASESYNEQFFGPGTRLTVL.